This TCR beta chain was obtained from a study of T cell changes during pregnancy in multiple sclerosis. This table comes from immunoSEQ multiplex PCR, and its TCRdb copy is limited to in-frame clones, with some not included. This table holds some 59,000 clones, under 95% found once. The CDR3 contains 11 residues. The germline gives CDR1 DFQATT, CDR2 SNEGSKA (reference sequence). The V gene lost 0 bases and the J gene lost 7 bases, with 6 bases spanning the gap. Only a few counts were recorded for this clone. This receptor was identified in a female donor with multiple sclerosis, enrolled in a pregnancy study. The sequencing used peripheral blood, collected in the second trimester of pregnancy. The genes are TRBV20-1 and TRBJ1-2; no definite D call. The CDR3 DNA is TGCAGTGCTAGAGATCACAGTGGCTACACCTTC. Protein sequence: CSARDHSGYTF.